This T cell receptor beta chain was sequenced during a study of T cell changes during pregnancy in multiple sclerosis. Sequencing was performed with immunoSEQ multiplex PCR; in TCRdb, only in-frame clones are kept and a portion is missing. The data show about 89,000 clones, over 90% seen once. The CDR3 contains 14 residues. Germline V gene sequence: CDR1 SGHRS, CDR2 YFSETQ. Trimming at V came to 4 bases and at J to 0 bases, leaving 1 base not matched to a gene. The sequencing here drew on peripheral blood, taken in the third trimester of pregnancy. The genes are TRBV5-1 and TRBJ2-5; 9 bases align to TRBD1. The receptor was derived from a female donor with multiple sclerosis, enrolled in a pregnancy study. The CDR3 reads CASSRQGDQETQYF. The CDR3 bases are TGCGCCAGCAGCCGACAGGGGGACCAAGAGACCCAGTACTTC.